The entry below describes one T cell receptor beta chain. The data are from a study of blood T cell repertoires in COVID-19. Study context: Sources were T cells, B-cell-depleted T cells, or PBMCs; the material itself was cDNA or gDNA.

This CDR3 has 15 residues. V was pared by 5 bases and J by 8 bases, with 5 bases of the junction left unmatched. The germline V gene has CDR1 SGHTA and CDR2 FQGTGA. The data were produced by immunoSEQ multiplex PCR, yet TCRdb's version contains in-frame clones alone and is incomplete. The table lists about 100,000 clones, 75% to 85% of them singletons. The sequencing input was peripheral blood. This receptor was obtained from a man aged 55 to 70 with acute or convalescent COVID-19. The chain joins TRBV7-3 to TRBJ2-1; 14 nucleotides align to TRBD2. This chain's CDR3 is CASSPGLAGGDEQFF. The DNA for the CDR3 is TGTGCCAGCAGCCCCGGACTAGCGGGAGGCGATGAGCAGTTCTTC.